The next 17 T cell receptor beta chains were all read from a single sample in a study of neurological immune-mediated disorders. TCRdb fed the 5' RACE reads into MiXCR, producing one record per CDR3 protein. The profile covers approximately 26,000 distinct CDR3 sequences, with 2% to 2.5% appearing a single time and around 2.5% taken by the ten largest. Sequenced: PBMCs. These receptors all stem from a woman in her 50s with multiple sclerosis.

V is TRBV7-2 and J is TRBJ2-3; TRBD2 might be the D (5 bases). Germline CDR1 SGHTA, CDR2 FQGNSA. The length of the CDR3 is 15 residues. Trimming removed 5 bases at V and 6 bases at J, with 18 bases between. CDR3 region: CASSETKPLGDTQYF. DNA for the CDR3: TGTGCCAGCAGCGAGACAAAACCACTAGGCGATACGCAGTATTTT.

This clonotype was picked up many times. The chain uses TRBV29-1 and TRBJ1-1; no firm D call. The CDR3 length is 13 residues. Germline V gene lookup returns CDR1 SQVTM and CDR2 ANQGSEA. The V gene lost 4 bases and the J gene lost 0 bases, with 9 bases spanning the gap. The CDR3 reads CSVGSHMNTEAFF. The DNA of the CDR3 is TGCAGCGTTGGCAGTCATATGAACACTGAAGCTTTCTTT.

This clonotype was picked up many times. The CDR3 region is CASSLSGDSRHEQYF. The CDR3 DNA sequence: TGCGCCAGCAGCTTGAGTGGGGACAGCCGCCACGAGCAGTACTTC. This chain connects TRBV5-1 to TRBJ2-7; TRBD1 agrees at 7 bases. Trimming took 1 base from V and 5 from J; bases not matched to a gene: 9. This CDR3 spans 15 amino acids. CDR1 and CDR2 (germline): SGHRS, YFSETQ.

In its sample, this clonotype was seen many times. This sequence joins TRBV20-1 and TRBJ2-7; 7 bases line up with TRBD2. CDR3 length equals 17 residues. Germline lookup yields CDR1 DFQATT and CDR2 SNEGSKA (reference sequence). V was clipped by 0 bases and J by 5 bases; unmatched bases: 16. Written as DNA, the CDR3 is TGCAGTGCTAGAGATAATTTGGCGGGAGCGGTTACCCACGAGCAGTACTTC. Protein sequence: CSARDNLAGAVTHEQYF.

This clonotype was counted ten times or more. The chain has TRBV5-1 and TRBJ1-3, with a weak D call TRBD1 (5 bases). The CDR3 sequence is 17 residues long. Germline V gene data show CDR1 as SGHRS and CDR2 as YFSETQ. V was pared by 5 bases and J by 2 bases, with 20 bases between. The CDR3 spells CASRALPGRITGNTIYF. The CDR3 region has the DNA TGCGCCAGCAGAGCTCTCCCGGGACGGATAACTGGAAACACCATATATTTT.

This clonotype was recorded many times. The chain combines TRBV20-1 with TRBJ1-1; D not certain. Trimming removed 6 bases from V and 5 bases from J, with 19 bases in between. The CDR3 contains 14 residues. CDR1 and CDR2 (germline): DFQATT, SNEGSKA (reference sequence). CDR3 nucleotides: TGCAGTGCCCCTCGTCCACGGGGAGAAACTGAAGCTTTCTTT. Translated: CSAPRPRGETEAFF.

This clonotype was observed many times. The V and J genes are TRBV7-2 and TRBJ2-3; either TRBD1 or TRBD2 may supply D (6 bases each). V was trimmed by 0 bases and J by 0 bases, leaving 10 bases between them. This CDR3 is built from 16 residues. In germline, CDR1 is SGHTA, CDR2 FQGNSA. The DNA of the CDR3 is TGTGCCAGCAGCTTAGCGGGGGGCAGGAGCACAGATACGCAGTATTTT. Translation: CASSLAGGRSTDTQYF.

This clonotype was detected many times. This rearrangement joins TRBV7-2 to TRBJ2-3, with 7 bases fitting TRBD2. The ends lost 1 base at V and 1 base at J; junction bases unmatched: 2. This CDR3 comprises 15 residues. The germline V gene has CDR1 SGHTA and CDR2 FQGNSA. The CDR3 DNA reads TGTGCCAGCAGCTTAGGTCTAGCGGGCACAGATACGCAGTATTTT. It yields the protein CASSLGLAGTDTQYF.

At least ten counts were recorded for this clonotype. The V gene is TRBV10-3, the J gene TRBJ1-2; D gene unclear. V was pared by 0 bases and J by 4 bases, with 9 bases between. Germline assignment: CDR1 ENHRY and CDR2 SYGVKD. This CDR3 comprises 14 residues. The CDR3 region has the DNA TGTGCCATCAGTGAGTCAAATGGTGGCTATGGCTACACCTTC. It specifies CAISESNGGYGYTF.

This clonotype was counted ten times or more. The chain couples TRBV7-3 to TRBJ2-2; 9 bases align to TRBD1. The length of the CDR3 is 18 residues. Germline CDR1 and CDR2: SGHTA and FQGTGA. The J segment lost 7 bases and the V segment lost 6 bases, leaving 18 bases of the junction unmatched. CDR3 in amino acids: CASSHSGTGTNTHGELFF. The CDR3, as DNA: TGTGCCAGCAGTCACTCCGGGACAGGGACAAACACCCACGGGGAGCTGTTTTTT.

This clonotype was detected ten times or more. The chain joins TRBV9 to TRBJ2-2, with TRBD1 matching over 9 bases. Losses at the gene ends were 4 bases for V and 0 bases for J; bases not matched to a gene: 7. Looked up from germline, CDR1 is SGDLS and CDR2 is YYNGEE. The CDR3 runs to 17 residues. CDR3 sequence: CASSIRGDRANTGELFF. Written as DNA, the CDR3 is TGTGCCAGCAGCATCCGGGGGGACAGGGCGAACACCGGGGAGCTGTTTTTT.

This clonotype appeared many times. The J gene is TRBJ1-6, the V gene TRBV12-3 or TRBV12-4; D unclear. The CDR3 is 14 amino acids. V shed 6 bases and J shed 7 bases, with 13 bases lying between them. Here the CDR3 reads CASRRSGGNSPLHF. DNA of the CDR3: TGTGCCAGCAGGAGAAGCGGAGGGAATTCACCCCTCCACTTT.

This clonotype has a count of ten or more. CDR3 nucleotides: TGTGCCAGCTTCCGAAGTGGGGCCTCTTACGAGCAGTACTTC. Encoded protein: CASFRSGASYEQYF. J is TRBJ2-7 and V is TRBV28; D perhaps matches TRBD1 (5 bases). V dropped 8 bases and J dropped 4 bases, with 18 bases sitting between them. The CDR3 runs to 14 residues. Germline loops: CDR1 MDHEN, CDR2 SYDVKM.

The chain employs TRBV18 and TRBJ1-5; D is possibly TRBD1 (6 bases). V was trimmed by 3 bases and J by 0 bases, leaving 12 bases between them. Germline V gene data show CDR1 as KGHSH and CDR2 as LQKENI. The CDR3 is 16 amino acids. In DNA form, the CDR3 reads TGTGCCAGCTCACCTTTAACGGGACATAGCAATCAGCCCCAGCATTTT. Encoded protein: CASSPLTGHSNQPQHF.

This clonotype was found many times. The rearrangement links TRBV20-1 to TRBJ2-7; a possible D gene is TRBD1 (6 bases). The V and J ends lost 4 bases and 0 bases respectively, with 13 bases between them. CDR3 size: 14 residues. Germline V gene sequence: CDR1 DFQATT, CDR2 SNEGSKA (reference sequence). CDR3 region: CSATDRHNSYEQYF. CDR3 sequence (DNA): TGCAGTGCTACAGACAGGCACAACTCCTACGAGCAGTACTTC.

The table lists this clonotype with many counts. The CDR3 here is CSVVARGLGYGYTF. The DNA of the CDR3 is TGCAGCGTTGTGGCCAGGGGGCTTGGCTATGGCTACACCTTC. This chain links TRBV29-1 with TRBJ1-2; 8 bases are shared with TRBD1. The germline gives CDR1 SQVTM, CDR2 ANQGSEA. This CDR3 has 14 amino acids. The J segment lost 4 bases and the V segment lost 4 bases, leaving 8 bases of the junction unmatched.

This clonotype was picked up many times. J is TRBJ2-7 and V is TRBV7-2, with D possibly matching TRBD1 (6 bases). V was pared by 0 bases and J by 12 bases, with 12 bases between. Germline V gene lookup returns CDR1 SGHTA and CDR2 FQGNSA. The length of the CDR3 is 12 residues. The CDR3 DNA follows: TGTGCCAGCAGCTTAGCTTCGGGGACAATGTACTTC. Its protein is CASSLASGTMYF.